A single sample is the source of the 3 T cell receptor beta chains below, sequenced in a study of early T cells in non-severe SARS-CoV-2 infection. TCRdb re-derived calls from the 5' RACE reads in MiXCR, one entry per CDR3 protein. The sample includes tens of thousands of distinct CDR3 sequences, roughly an eighth of them seen just once. Sequenced input: whole blood. These receptors were obtained from an adult who was a healthcare worker with PCR-confirmed SARS-CoV-2 infection or an uninfected control (not recorded which).

This clonotype was seen only a few times. The chain combines TRBV11-2 with TRBJ2-3, with D perhaps assigned TRBD1 or TRBD2 (5 bases each). V lost 1 base and J 2 bases, leaving 10 bases between the germline ends. This CDR3 has 15 amino acids. Germline V gene data show CDR1 as SGHAT and CDR2 as FQNNGV. The CDR3 here is CASSLAFGATDTQYF. The CDR3 nucleotides are TGTGCCAGCAGCTTAGCTTTCGGGGCCACAGATACGCAGTATTTT.

This clonotype was observed a handful of times. The chain recombines TRBV5-4 with TRBJ2-7, with a possible D match to TRBD2 (6 bases). The CDR3 length is 14 residues. Between the trimmed V and J ends, which lost 2 bases and 2 bases, there was a span of 11 bases. CDR1 SGHNT and CDR2 YYREEE come from the germline V gene (reference sequence). The CDR3 here is CASSFSGLTYEQYF. Written as DNA, the CDR3 is TGTGCCAGCAGCTTCTCAGGACTAACCTACGAGCAGTACTTC.

The V call is TRBV29-1, the J call TRBJ2-7, with a weak D call TRBD1 (6 bases). The germline V and J ends were trimmed by 8 bases and 3 bases, with 17 bases remaining between them. This CDR3 has 13 residues. Germline CDR1 reads SQVTM; CDR2 reads ANQGSEA. The CDR3 spells CSMEPDSSYEQYF. The CDR3 bases are TGCAGCATGGAGCCGGACAGTAGCTACGAGCAGTACTTC.